This entry is about one T cell receptor beta chain. Its antigen remains unidentified. The data originate from a study of T cell responses to AZD1222 COVID-19 vaccine. General study results and limits: At baseline, seropositivity was found in only 5 to 7 AZD1222 recipients.

The CDR3 consists of 16 residues. Unmatched junction bases numbered 6, after V lost 3 bases and J lost 7 bases. Germline V lookup: CDR1 KGHDR, CDR2 SFDVKD. Using immunoSEQ multiplex PCR, the repertoire was profiled, and TCRdb retains in-frame clones only, with some absent. The data show approximately 90,000 clones, around nine tenths seen once. This chain connects TRBV24-1 to TRBJ1-3; 12 bases fit TRBD1. This sequence was found in an adult in good health. Material: peripheral blood, obtained on day 0 of AZD1222 vaccination. CDR3 DNA sequence: TGTGCCACCAGTGATCCCGCCGGGACAGGGGGCAACACCATATATTTT. It translates to CATSDPAGTGGNTIYF.